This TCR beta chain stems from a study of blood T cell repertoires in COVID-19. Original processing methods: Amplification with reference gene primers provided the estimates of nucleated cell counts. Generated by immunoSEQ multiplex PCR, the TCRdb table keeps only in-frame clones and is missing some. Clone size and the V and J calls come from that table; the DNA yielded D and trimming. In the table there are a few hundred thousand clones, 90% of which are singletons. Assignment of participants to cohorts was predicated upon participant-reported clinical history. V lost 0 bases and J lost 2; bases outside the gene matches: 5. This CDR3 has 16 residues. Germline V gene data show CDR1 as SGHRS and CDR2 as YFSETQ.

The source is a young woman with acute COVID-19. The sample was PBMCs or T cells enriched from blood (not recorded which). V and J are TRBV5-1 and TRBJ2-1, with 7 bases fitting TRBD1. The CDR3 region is CASSLGIRGTYNEQFF. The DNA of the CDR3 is TGCGCCAGCAGCTTGGGAATCAGGGGGACCTACAATGAGCAGTTCTTC.